Presented here are 21 T cell receptor beta chains from one specimen sequenced in a study of regulatory T cells in long-lasting Graves disease. The time point denotes: newly diagnosed GD, antithyroid drugs for less than 3 months. PBMC-derived RNA was used for the TCR library. Through Arm-PCR of CDR3 regions and iRepertoire HTBI primers, TCR beta libraries were built. TCRdb recomputed calls from the multiplex PCR reads with MiXCR, one row per CDR3 protein. The data show fewer than 450,000 distinct CDR3 sequences, 15% seen once. The same sample was also used in a study of T cells in Graves' hyperthyroidism and ophthalmopathy.

The specimen was peripheral blood mononuclear cells (PBMCs), collected at new diagnosis, from a patient treated with antithyroid drugs. The source is a woman aged 40-49 years with Graves disease.

This clonotype was found many times. This chain connects TRBV20-1 to TRBJ1-1; D is perhaps TRBD1 (6 bases). CDR1 and CDR2 from the germline V gene are DFQATT and SNEGSKA (reference sequence). The CDR3 is 13 amino acids. V shed 6 bases and J shed 3 bases, with 14 bases lying between them. CDR3 bases: TGCAGTGCAAGGGACATTCTCGACACTGAAGCTTTCTTT. Its translation is CSARDILDTEAFF.

Regarding this clonotype: A far larger clone lies a single base away; this is likely a read error. J is TRBJ1-3 and V is TRBV10-3; tentatively, D is TRBD1 (6 bases). Per the germline V gene, CDR1 is ENHRY and CDR2 is SYGVKD. Trimming took off 5 bases at V and 0 bases at J, with 17 bases between the two ends. There are 17 residues in the CDR3. CDR3 bases: TGTGCCATCAGTTTATATGGAGGGGGGCACTCTGGAAACACCATATATTTT. Amino acid sequence: CAISLYGGGHSGNTIYF.

This clonotype has only a few counts. The rearrangement uses TRBV12-3 or TRBV12-4 and TRBJ1-1; weak D call: TRBD1 (5 bases). The CDR3 extends over 15 amino acids. Trimming cost V 3 bases and J 1 base, with 12 bases left between them. Here the CDR3 reads CASSFGGARNTEAFF. CDR3 sequence (DNA): TGTGCCAGCAGTTTCGGTGGGGCCAGGAACACTGAAGCTTTCTTT.

V and J are TRBV6-1 and TRBJ1-1, with D unresolved. This CDR3 has 12 amino acids. CDR1 is MNHNS and CDR2 is SASEGT in the germline V gene. V was shortened by 6 bases and J by 6 bases, with 11 bases between the two germline ends. The CDR3 DNA reads TGTGCCAGCAGCCGGGCATACGCTGAAGCTTTCTTT. It is translated as CASSRAYAEAFF.

This clonotype was seen at least ten times. The chain has TRBV11-3 and TRBJ2-1; perhaps TRBD2 as D (5 bases). V lost 6 bases to trimming and J lost 0 bases, with 15 bases between them. The length of the CDR3 is 16 residues. Germline V gene sequence: CDR1 SGHNT, CDR2 YENEEA. The CDR3 protein is CASRRYSATSYNEQFF. The CDR3 DNA is TGTGCCAGCAGGCGATATAGCGCAACCTCCTACAATGAGCAGTTCTTC. The complete variable domain, with remaining parts taken from reference TRBV11-3 and TRBJ2-1, reads EAGVVQSPRYKIIEKKQPVAFWCNPISGHNTLYWYLQNLGQGPELLIRYENEEAVDDSQLPKDRFSAERLKGVDSTLKIQPAELGDSAVYLCASRRYSATSYNEQFFGPGTRLTVL.

The sample holds a few counts of this clonotype. The chain uses TRBV3-1 and TRBJ2-7; D unresolved. Germline V CDR1 and CDR2: LGHDT, YNNKEL (reference sequence). The V and J ends lost 3 bases and 7 bases respectively, with 7 bases between them. The CDR3 loop spans 11 amino acids. DNA of the CDR3: TGTGCCAGCAGCCAGTTTAAGGAGCAGTACTTC. As protein: CASSQFKEQYF.

A few counts support this clonotype. The chain is built from TRBV4-1 and TRBJ2-1, with D hard to call. CDR1 and CDR2 from the germline V gene are MGHRA and YSYEKL. The length of the CDR3 is 15 residues. Between the trimmed V and J ends, which lost 3 bases and 0 bases, there was a span of 9 bases. As DNA, the CDR3 is TGCGCCAGCAGCCATGGGCAGGACTCCTACAATGAGCAGTTCTTC. Amino acid sequence: CASSHGQDSYNEQFF.

This clonotype was picked up many times. The rearrangement joins TRBV28 to TRBJ1-1; the D gene is possibly TRBD1 (6 bases). Germline V gene lookup returns CDR1 MDHEN and CDR2 SYDVKM. CDR3 length: 17 amino acids. V was cut by 3 bases and J by 5 bases, with 22 bases left in between. The CDR3 DNA sequence: TGTGCCAGCAGTTTTCCCCCCCACCGACAGGAGATTACTGAAGCTTTCTTT. As protein: CASSFPPHRQEITEAFF.

On this clonotype: This clone may be a read error of a much larger clone one base away. V and J are TRBV7-8 and TRBJ2-1; unclear D gene. V was trimmed by 1 base and J by 4 bases, leaving 11 bases between them. The CDR3 totals 15 residues. Per germline, CDR1 SGHVS and CDR2 FQNEAQ. The CDR3 DNA sequence: TGTGCCAGCAGCTTAGTGGGCAGCGCTTACAATGAGCAGTTCTTC. Its translation: CASSLVGSAYNEQFF. The full variable domain, its missing parts supplied by reference TRBV7-8 and TRBJ2-1, is GAGVSQSPRYKVAKRGQDVALRCDPISGHVSLFWYQQALGQGPEFLTYFQNEAQLDKSGLPSDRFFAERPEGSVSTLKIQRTQQEDSAVYLCASSLVGSAYNEQFFGPGTRLTVL.

Ten or more counts support this clonotype. This chain links TRBV12-5 with TRBJ1-2; D unresolved. Germline V CDR1 and CDR2: LGHNT, FRNRAP. Trimming removed 2 bases from V and 0 bases from J, with 10 bases in between. The CDR3 is made up of 15 amino acids. This CDR3 reads CASGLPTDANYGYTF. CDR3 DNA sequence: TGTGCTAGTGGTTTGCCCACCGACGCTAACTATGGCTACACCTTC.

This clonotype was seen a handful of times. The CDR3 reads CASSFELFF. Written as DNA, the CDR3 is TGTGCCAGCAGTTTCGAACTGTTTTTT. The genes are TRBV28 and TRBJ1-4, with D unresolved. The germline gives CDR1 MDHEN, CDR2 SYDVKM. CDR3 length: 9 residues. With 3 bases removed from V and 12 bases from J, the gap between germline ends came to 2 bases. The whole variable domain, remainder taken from reference TRBV28 and TRBJ1-4, is DVKVTQSSRYLVKRTGEKVFLECVQDMDHENMFWYRQDPGLGLRLIYFSYDVKMKEKGDIPEGYSVSREKKERFSLILESASTNQTSMYLCASSFELFFGSGTQLSVL.

V is TRBV2 and J is TRBJ2-3; no clear D gene. The CDR3 contains 14 residues. V lost 4 bases and J 6 bases, leaving 14 bases between the germline ends. Germline assignment: CDR1 SNHLY and CDR2 FYNNEI. CDR3 nucleotide sequence: TGTGCCAGCAGTGTGTCGAGGAGTCGGGATACGCAGTATTTT. This gives the protein CASSVSRSRDTQYF.

The gene calls are TRBV9 and TRBJ2-1; 8 nucleotides line up with TRBD2. CDR3 length: 15 amino acids. Germline CDR1 SGDLS, CDR2 YYNGEE. Trimming at V came to 4 bases and at J to 2 bases, leaving 5 bases not matched to a gene. CDR3 DNA: TGTGCCAGCAGCATTAGCGGGGAGACCTACAATGAGCAGTTCTTC. This gives the protein CASSISGETYNEQFF. Full variable domain (outside the CDR3, taken from reference TRBV9 and TRBJ2-1): DSGVTQTPKHLITATGQRVTLRCSPRSGDLSVYWYQQSLDQGLQFLIQYYNGEERAKGNILERFSAQQFPDLHSELNLSSLELGDSALYFCASSISGETYNEQFFGPGTRLTVL.

V usage is TRBV6-5 and J usage is TRBJ2-1; 9 nucleotides align to TRBD2. This CDR3 is 16 amino acids long. V was pared by 0 bases and J by 7 bases, with 7 bases of the junction left unmatched. Germline values: CDR1 MNHEY, CDR2 SVGAGI. In DNA form, the CDR3 reads TGTGCCAGCAGTTACTCGACAGCGGGAGGTGGTAATGAGCAGTTCTTC. This codes for CASSYSTAGGGNEQFF.

The chain is built from TRBV20-1 and TRBJ2-1, with D possibly being TRBD2 (6 bases). The CDR3 sequence is 14 residues long. Germline CDR1 reads DFQATT; CDR2 reads SNEGSKA (reference sequence). Trimming pared 3 bases from V and 2 bases from J, leaving 11 bases between. This chain's CDR3 is CSASREYPYNEQFF. As DNA, the CDR3 is TGCAGTGCTAGTCGGGAGTACCCCTACAATGAGCAGTTCTTC.

This clonotype was observed a handful of times. The rearrangement uses TRBV6-2 or TRBV6-3 and TRBJ2-7; 7 nucleotides line up with TRBD1. The J segment lost 1 base and the V segment lost 2 bases, leaving 5 bases of the junction unmatched. This CDR3 is 15 amino acids long. The germline gives CDR1 MNHEY, CDR2 SVGEGT. The CDR3 loop reads CASSYAVQGSYEQYF. The CDR3 DNA follows: TGTGCCAGCAGTTACGCCGTACAGGGGTCCTACGAGCAGTACTTC.

This clonotype was seen a handful of times. The V gene is TRBV5-1, the J gene TRBJ2-6; D possibly uses TRBD1 or TRBD2 (5 bases each). Deletions cut 2 bases from V and 1 base from J, with 10 bases between. The CDR3 contains 16 residues. Germline V lookup: CDR1 SGHRS, CDR2 YFSETQ. This CDR3 reads CASSLDEGSGANVLTF. CDR3 in DNA: TGCGCCAGCAGCTTAGATGAGGGGTCTGGGGCCAACGTCCTGACTTTC. Filled out from reference TRBV5-1 and TRBJ2-6, the complete variable domain reads KAGVTQTPRYLIKTRGQQVTLSCSPISGHRSVSWYQQTPGQGLQFLFEYFSETQRNKGNFPGRFSGRQFSNSRSEMNVSTLELGDSALYLCASSLDEGSGANVLTFGAGSRLTVL.

This clonotype was found a few times. The chain combines TRBV14 with TRBJ2-3; D call uncertain. CDR1 and CDR2 (germline): SGHDN, FVKESK. Trimming left V 4 bases short and J 2 bases short, with 16 bases between. This CDR3 contains 16 residues. The chain's CDR3 is CASSPRGGYNTDTQYF. CDR3 in DNA: TGTGCCAGCAGCCCCCGCGGTGGCTACAACACAGATACGCAGTATTTT.

The table lists this clonotype with many counts. This chain links TRBV2 with TRBJ1-1, with a weak D call TRBD1 (6 bases). V was pared by 4 bases and J by 0 bases, with 12 bases between. The CDR3 length is 15 residues. CDR1 is SNHLY, CDR2 FYNNEI, per germline. DNA for the CDR3: TGTGCCAGCAGTGTCAGGGGTTTAATGAACACTGAAGCTTTCTTT. It translates to CASSVRGLMNTEAFF.

This clonotype was seen just once. This sequence joins TRBV28 and TRBJ1-6; D is uncertain. The CDR3 covers 15 residues. V lost 3 bases to trimming and J lost 0 bases, with 6 bases between them. CDR1 and CDR2 (germline): MDHEN, SYDVKM. For the CDR3, the DNA is TGTGCCAGCAGTTTGTACAGCTCCTATAATTCACCCCTCCACTTT. It yields the protein CASSLYSSYNSPLHF.

Comment on this clonotype: A much bigger clone sits one base away, suggesting this may be a read error. Lacking the conserved final phenylalanine or tryptophan, this CDR3 likely reflects a read error. The V and J genes are TRBV10-3 and TRBJ2-5, with D perhaps matching TRBD2 (5 bases). The better agreement between TRBJ2-1 and the DNA end casts doubt on the J call. Per the germline V gene, CDR1 is ENHRY and CDR2 is SYGVKD. CDR3 length: 12 amino acids. The CDR3 bases are TGTGCCATCAGTGTAGCGTCCAATGAGCAGTTCCTC. It translates to CAISVASNEQFL.